This T cell receptor beta chain was sequenced during a study of blood T cell repertoires in COVID-19. The data were produced by immunoSEQ multiplex PCR, yet TCRdb's version contains in-frame clones alone and is incomplete. Of roughly 180,000 clones listed, 65% to 85% are singletons. The CDR3 contains 16 residues. Germline V gene lookup returns CDR1 MRHNA and CDR2 SNTAGT. J was trimmed by 2 bases and V by 4 bases; bases with no gene match: 4. V gene TRBV6-4 combines with J gene TRBJ2-3, with 12 bases that match TRBD2. This receptor was taken from a woman in her 40s with acute COVID-19. Sequencing was done on a sample of PBMCs or T cells enriched from blood (not recorded which). As DNA, the CDR3 is TGTGCCAGCAGTGCAACTAGCGGGGGGACCACAGATACGCAGTATTTT. Translating it yields CASSATSGGTTDTQYF.